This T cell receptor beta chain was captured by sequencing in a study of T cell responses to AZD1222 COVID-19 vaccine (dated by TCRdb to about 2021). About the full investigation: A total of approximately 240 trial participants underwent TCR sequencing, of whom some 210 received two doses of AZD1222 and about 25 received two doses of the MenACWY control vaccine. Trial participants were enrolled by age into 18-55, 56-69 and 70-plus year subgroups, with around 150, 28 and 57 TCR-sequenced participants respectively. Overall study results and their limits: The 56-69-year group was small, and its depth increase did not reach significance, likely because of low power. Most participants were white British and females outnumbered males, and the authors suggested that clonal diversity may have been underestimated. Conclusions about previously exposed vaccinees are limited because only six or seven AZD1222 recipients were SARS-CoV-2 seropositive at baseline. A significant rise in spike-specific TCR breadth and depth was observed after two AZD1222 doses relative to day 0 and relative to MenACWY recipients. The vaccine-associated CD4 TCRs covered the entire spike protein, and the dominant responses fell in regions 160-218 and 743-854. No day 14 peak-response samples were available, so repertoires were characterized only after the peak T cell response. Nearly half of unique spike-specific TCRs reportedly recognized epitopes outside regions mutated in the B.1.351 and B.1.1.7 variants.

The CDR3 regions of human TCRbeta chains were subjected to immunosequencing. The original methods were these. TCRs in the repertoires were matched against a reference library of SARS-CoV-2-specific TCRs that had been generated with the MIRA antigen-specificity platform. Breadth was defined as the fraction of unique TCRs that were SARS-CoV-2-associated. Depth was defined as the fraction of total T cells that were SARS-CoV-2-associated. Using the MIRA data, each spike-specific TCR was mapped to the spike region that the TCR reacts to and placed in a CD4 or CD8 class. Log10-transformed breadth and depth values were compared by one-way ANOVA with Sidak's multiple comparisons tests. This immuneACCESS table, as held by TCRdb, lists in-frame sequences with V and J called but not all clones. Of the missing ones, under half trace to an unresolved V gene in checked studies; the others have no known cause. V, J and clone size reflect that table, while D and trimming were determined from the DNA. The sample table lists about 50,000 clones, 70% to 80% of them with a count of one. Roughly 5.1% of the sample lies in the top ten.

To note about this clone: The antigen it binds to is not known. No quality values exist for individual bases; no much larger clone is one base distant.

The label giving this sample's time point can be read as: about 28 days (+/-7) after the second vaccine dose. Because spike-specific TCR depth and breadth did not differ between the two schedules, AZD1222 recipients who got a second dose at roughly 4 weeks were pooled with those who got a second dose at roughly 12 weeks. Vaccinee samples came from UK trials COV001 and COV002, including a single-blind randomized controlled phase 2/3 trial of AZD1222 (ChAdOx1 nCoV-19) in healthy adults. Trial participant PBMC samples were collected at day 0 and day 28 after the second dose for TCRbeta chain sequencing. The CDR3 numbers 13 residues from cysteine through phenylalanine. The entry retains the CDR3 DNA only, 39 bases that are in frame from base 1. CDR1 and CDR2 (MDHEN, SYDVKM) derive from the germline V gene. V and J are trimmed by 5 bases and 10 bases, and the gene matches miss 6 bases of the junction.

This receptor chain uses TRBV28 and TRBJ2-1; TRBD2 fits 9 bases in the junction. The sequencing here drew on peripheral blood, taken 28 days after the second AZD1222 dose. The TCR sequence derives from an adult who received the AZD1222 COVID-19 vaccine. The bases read TGTGCCAGCAGTCCCGGCGGGGGGGCCGAGCAGTTCTTC. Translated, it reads CASSPGGGAEQFF.